The present TCR beta chain was sequenced within a study of metastatic and nonmetastatic thyroid tumors. Study in general: Malignant and benign thyroid patients had repertoires compared in peripheral blood and tumor or nodule tissue.

Broader study findings: Reported TCR beta diversity, measured in blood and tumor, was significantly higher for malignant thyroid tumors than for benign nodules.

TCRdb reanalyzed the PCR reads with MiXCR. This sample has 16,000 or so clones, with approximately 25% found just once. Comments on this clone: Its target is unknown.

Patients were all untreated before their thyroid surgery. Trimming removed 4 bases at V and 1 base at J, with 12 bases between. The CDR3 is made up of 15 amino acids. Germline lookup yields CDR1 MNHEY and CDR2 SVGEGT. Source material: tumor tissue. The receptor's source is a male donor with papillary thyroid cancer or a benign thyroid nodule (not recorded which). Some clones in this sample may be carry-over from other donors' samples. The rearrangement uses TRBV6-2 or TRBV6-3 and TRBJ2-3; D may be TRBD2 (5 bases). The CDR3 region has the DNA TGTGCCAGCAGTTTCTTATCGGGATGCACAGATACGCAGTATTTT. Its protein is CASSFLSGCTDTQYF.